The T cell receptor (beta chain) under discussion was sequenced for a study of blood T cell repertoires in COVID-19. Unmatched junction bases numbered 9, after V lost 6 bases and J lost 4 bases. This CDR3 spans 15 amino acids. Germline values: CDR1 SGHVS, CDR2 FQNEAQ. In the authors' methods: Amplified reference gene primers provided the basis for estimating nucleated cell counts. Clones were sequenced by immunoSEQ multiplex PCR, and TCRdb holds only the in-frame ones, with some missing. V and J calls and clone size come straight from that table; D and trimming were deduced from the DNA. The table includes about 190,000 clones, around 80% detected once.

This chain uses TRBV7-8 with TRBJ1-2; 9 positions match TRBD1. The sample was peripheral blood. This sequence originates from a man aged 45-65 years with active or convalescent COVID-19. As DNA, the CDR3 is TGTGCCAGCAGGGATCGGACAGGGGATCCCTATGGCTACACCTTC. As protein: CASRDRTGDPYGYTF.